This T cell receptor (beta chain) was recovered during a study of CD4 T cells in relation to SARS-CoV-2 and coronaviruses. The study, taken as a whole, reports: Crossreactivity was assessed only for spike protein, not other viral proteins.

Germline V gene data show CDR1 as LNHNV and CDR2 as YYDKDF (reference sequence). The CDR3 consists of 14 residues. Between the trimmed V and J ends, which lost 3 bases and 5 bases, there was a span of 13 bases. CD4+ T cells from unexposed donors were obtained before the COVID-19 pandemic (2011-2018). The cells were cultured for over eight days before CD4+ T cells were isolated. Libraries were prepared by immunoSEQ multiplex PCR; TCRdb keeps only in-frame clonotypes and omits some of them. In the table there are 20,000 to 25,000 clones, 76% of which are singletons. Notes on this clone: Its target is not known.

Source material: CD4+ T cells from PBMCs, cultured in vitro. V usage is TRBV15 and J usage is TRBJ1-1, with a tentative D call TRBD1 (5 bases). The origin of this receptor is a human donor in good health. The CDR3 region has the DNA TGTGCCACCAGCAGTGGGGGGGGTAGGACTGAAGCTTTCTTT. Translation: CATSSGGGRTEAFF.